This TCR beta chain came from a study of CD8 T cells in Susac syndrome. Background on the study: Active disease was present in over five of the sequenced Susac syndrome patients, and remission in under 10. Patients with Susac syndrome were therapy-naive, treated with corticosteroids, or treated with intravenous immunoglobulin alone when blood was collected. Study outcomes and limitations: Among active patients and in TEMRA cells, CD8+ clonal expansion in Susac reached its peak.

Points on this clonotype: Its antigen is unidentified.

Reverse transcription used roughly 0.45 to 1 ug RNA and random hexamers. TCRdb itself ran the immunoSEQ multiplex PCR reads through MiXCR, one entry per CDR3 protein. The repertoire holds tens of thousands of distinct CDR3 sequences, around 96% seen once, with 0.5% to 0.8% in the top ten. The CDR3 totals 12 residues. The V gene's germline CDR1 is DFQATT and CDR2 SNEGSKA (reference sequence). J gave up 7 bases and V 5 bases, and 4 bases lay outside the gene matches. The sequenced material came from CD8+ T cells from PBMCs. The rearrangement uses TRBV20-1 and TRBJ2-1, with 8 bases lining up with TRBD2. This TCR was recovered from a human donor with Susac syndrome. The DNA for the CDR3 is TGCAGTGCTCGGGGGGGCATAAATGAGCAGTTCTTC. Protein sequence: CSARGGINEQFF.